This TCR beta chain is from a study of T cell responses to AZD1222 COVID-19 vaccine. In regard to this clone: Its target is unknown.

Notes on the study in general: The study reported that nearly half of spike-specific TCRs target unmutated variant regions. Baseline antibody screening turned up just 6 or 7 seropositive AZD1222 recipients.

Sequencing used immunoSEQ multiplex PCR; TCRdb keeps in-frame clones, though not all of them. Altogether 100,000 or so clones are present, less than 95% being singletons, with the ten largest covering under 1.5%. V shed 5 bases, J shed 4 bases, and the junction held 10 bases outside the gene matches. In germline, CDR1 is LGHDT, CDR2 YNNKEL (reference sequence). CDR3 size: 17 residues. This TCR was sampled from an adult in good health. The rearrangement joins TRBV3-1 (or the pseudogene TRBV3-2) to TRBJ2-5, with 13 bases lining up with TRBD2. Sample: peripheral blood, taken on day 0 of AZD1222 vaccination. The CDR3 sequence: CASSNPGLAGFLETQYF. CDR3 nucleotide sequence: TGTGCCAGCAGCAATCCGGGACTAGCGGGGTTTTTAGAGACCCAGTACTTC.